The clone carrying this T cell receptor (beta chain) was detected a few times. As yet, its antigen is unknown. TCR beta CDR3 regions were amplified from RNA. HTBI primers were employed in a first-round RT-PCR of the TCR CDR3. Via MiXCR, TCRdb re-called the multiplex PCR reads, giving one row per CDR3 protein. The profile shows about 480,000 distinct CDR3 sequences, approximately 14% of them singletons. An approximately 10 ml volume of fresh peripheral blood provided the PBMCs. The germline gives CDR1 LNHNV, CDR2 YYDKDF (reference sequence). V shed 0 bases and J shed 5 bases, with 7 bases lying between them. CDR3 length equals 13 residues. The sample comes from a study of T cells in Graves' hyperthyroidism and ophthalmopathy. Overall study findings and caveats: A median approximately 6.5 months before onset, the model predicted ophthalmopathy. Within blood appeared most thyroid clonotypes that had expanded above 0.001.

The sequence came from a woman aged 18-29 years with Graves' hyperthyroidism. This rearrangement joins TRBV15 to TRBJ1-1, with a possible D match to TRBD1 (5 bases). Sequenced material: blood. CDR3 region: CATSREEGTEAFF. Here the CDR3 DNA reads TGTGCCACCAGCAGAGAGGAGGGGACTGAAGCTTTCTTT. Full variable domain (outside the CDR3, taken from reference TRBV15 and TRBJ1-1): DAMVIQNPRYQVTQFGKPVTLSCSQTLNHNVMYWYQQKSSQAPKLLFHYYDKDFNNEADTPDNFQSRRPNTSFCFLDIRSPGLGDTAMYLCATSREEGTEAFFGQGTRLTVV.